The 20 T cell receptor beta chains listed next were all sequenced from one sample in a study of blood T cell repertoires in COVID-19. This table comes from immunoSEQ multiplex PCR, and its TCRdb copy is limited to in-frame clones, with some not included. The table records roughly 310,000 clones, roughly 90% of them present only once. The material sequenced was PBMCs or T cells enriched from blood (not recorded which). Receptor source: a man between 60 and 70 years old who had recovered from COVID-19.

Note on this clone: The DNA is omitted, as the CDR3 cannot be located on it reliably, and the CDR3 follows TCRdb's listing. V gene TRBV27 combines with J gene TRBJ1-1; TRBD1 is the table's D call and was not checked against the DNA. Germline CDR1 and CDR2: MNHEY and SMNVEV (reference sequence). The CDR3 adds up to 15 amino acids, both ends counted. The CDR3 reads CASSSSGHRNTEAFF.

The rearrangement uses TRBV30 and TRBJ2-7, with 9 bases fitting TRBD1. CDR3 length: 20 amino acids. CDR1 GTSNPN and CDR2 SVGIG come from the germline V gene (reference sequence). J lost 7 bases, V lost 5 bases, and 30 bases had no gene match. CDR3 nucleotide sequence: TGTGCCTGGGGGGAGTGGTTGGTAGCGAGTGAGCCGGGACAGGGTAAAGAGCAGTACTTC. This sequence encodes CAWGEWLVASEPGQGKEQYF.

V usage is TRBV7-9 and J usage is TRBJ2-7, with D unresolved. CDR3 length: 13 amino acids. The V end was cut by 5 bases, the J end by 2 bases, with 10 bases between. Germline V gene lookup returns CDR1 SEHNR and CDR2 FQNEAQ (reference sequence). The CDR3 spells CASSLTSPYEQYF. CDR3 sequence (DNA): TGTGCCAGCAGCCTTACTTCCCCCTACGAGCAGTACTTC.

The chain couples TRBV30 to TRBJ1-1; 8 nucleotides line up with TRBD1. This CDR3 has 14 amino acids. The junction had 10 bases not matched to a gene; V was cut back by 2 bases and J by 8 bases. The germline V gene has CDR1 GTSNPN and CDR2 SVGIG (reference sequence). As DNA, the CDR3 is TGTGCCTGGAGTCCGGGGACAGGAAGTGCGGAAGCTTTCTTT. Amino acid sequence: CAWSPGTGSAEAFF.

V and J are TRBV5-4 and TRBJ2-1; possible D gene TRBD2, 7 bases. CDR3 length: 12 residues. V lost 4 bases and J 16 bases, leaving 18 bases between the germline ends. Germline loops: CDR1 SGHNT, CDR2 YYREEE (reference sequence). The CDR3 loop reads CASSEDGGPEFF. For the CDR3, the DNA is TGTGCCAGCAGCGAAGACGGGGGGCCGGAATTCTTC.

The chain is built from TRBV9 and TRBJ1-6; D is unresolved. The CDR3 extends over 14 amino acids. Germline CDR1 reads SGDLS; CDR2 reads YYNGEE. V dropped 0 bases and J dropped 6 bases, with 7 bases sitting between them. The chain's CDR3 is CASSVEFSNSPLHF. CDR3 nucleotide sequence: TGTGCCAGCAGCGTAGAATTTAGTAATTCACCCCTCCACTTT.

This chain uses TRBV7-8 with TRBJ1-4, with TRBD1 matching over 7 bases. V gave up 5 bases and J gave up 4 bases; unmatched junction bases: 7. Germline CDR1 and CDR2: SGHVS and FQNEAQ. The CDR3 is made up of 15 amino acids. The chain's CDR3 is CASSKRQGFNEKLFF. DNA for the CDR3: TGTGCCAGCAGCAAAAGACAGGGATTTAATGAAAAACTGTTTTTT.

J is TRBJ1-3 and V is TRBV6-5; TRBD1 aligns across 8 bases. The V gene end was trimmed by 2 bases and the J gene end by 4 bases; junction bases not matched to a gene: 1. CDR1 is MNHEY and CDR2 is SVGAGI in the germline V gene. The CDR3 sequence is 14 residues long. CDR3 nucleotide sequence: TGTGCCAGCAGTTACGACAGGGGAGGAAACACCATATATTTT. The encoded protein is CASSYDRGGNTIYF.

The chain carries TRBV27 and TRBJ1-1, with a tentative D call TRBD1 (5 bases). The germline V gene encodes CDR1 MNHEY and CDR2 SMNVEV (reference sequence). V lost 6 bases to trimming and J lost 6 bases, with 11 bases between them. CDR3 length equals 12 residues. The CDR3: CASRQGFSEAFF. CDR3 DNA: TGTGCCAGCAGGCAGGGTTTCTCTGAAGCTTTCTTT.

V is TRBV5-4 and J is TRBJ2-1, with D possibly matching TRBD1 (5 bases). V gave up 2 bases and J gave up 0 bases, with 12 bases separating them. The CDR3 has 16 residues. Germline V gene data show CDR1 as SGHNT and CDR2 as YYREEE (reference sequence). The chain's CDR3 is CASSLRATGSYNEQFF. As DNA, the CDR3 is TGTGCCAGCAGCTTACGAGCAACAGGCTCCTACAATGAGCAGTTCTTC.

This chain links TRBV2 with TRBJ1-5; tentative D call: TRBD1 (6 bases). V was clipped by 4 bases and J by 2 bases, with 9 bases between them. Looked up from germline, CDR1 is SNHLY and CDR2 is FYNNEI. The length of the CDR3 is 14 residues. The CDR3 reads CASSVDSRNQPQHF. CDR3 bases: TGTGCCAGCAGTGTGGACAGCCGCAATCAGCCCCAGCATTTT. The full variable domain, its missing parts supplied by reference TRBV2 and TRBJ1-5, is EPEVTQTPSHQVTQMGQEVILRCVPISNHLYFYWYRQILGQKVEFLVSFYNNEISEKSEIFDDQFSVERPDGSNFTLKIRSTKLEDSAMYFCASSVDSRNQPQHFGDGTRLSIL.

CDR3 sequence reads: CASSLGREGTPSVETQYF. In DNA, the CDR3 is TGTGCCAGCAGCTTAGGTCGGGAGGGGACACCCTCAGTAGAGACCCAGTACTTC. The chain recombines TRBV11-3 with TRBJ2-5; 8 nucleotides align to TRBD2. The CDR3 contains 18 residues. Trimming cost V 1 base and J 4 bases; bases outside gene matches: 14. From germline, CDR1 is SGHNT and CDR2 YENEEA.

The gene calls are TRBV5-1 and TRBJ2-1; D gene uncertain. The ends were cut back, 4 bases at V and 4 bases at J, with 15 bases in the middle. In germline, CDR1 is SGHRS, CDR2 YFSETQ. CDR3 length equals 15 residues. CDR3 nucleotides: TGCGCCAGCAGCCTCGGAGACCCAACGTACAATGAGCAGTTCTTC. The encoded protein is CASSLGDPTYNEQFF.

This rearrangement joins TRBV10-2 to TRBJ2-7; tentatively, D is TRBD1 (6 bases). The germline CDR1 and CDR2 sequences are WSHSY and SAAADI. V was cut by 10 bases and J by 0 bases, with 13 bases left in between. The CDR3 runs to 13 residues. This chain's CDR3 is CATSRDTSYEQYF. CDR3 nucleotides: TGCGCCACCTCTCGGGACACCTCCTACGAGCAGTACTTC.

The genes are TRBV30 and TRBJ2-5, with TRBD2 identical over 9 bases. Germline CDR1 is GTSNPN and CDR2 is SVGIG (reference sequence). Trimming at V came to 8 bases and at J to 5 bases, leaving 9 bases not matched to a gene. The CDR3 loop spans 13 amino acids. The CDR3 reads CAGRGGVGETQYF. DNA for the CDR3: TGTGCCGGGCGGGGGGGCGTTGGGGAGACCCAGTACTTC.

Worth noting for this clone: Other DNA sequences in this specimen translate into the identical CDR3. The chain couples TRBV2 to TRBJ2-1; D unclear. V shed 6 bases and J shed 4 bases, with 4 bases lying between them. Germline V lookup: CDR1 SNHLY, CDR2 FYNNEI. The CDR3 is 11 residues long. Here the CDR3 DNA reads TGTGCCAGCAGCCAGTACAATGAGCAGTTCTTC. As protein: CASSQYNEQFF. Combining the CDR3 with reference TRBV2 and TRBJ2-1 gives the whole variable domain EPEVTQTPSHQVTQMGQEVILRCVPISNHLYFYWYRQILGQKVEFLVSFYNNEISEKSEIFDDQFSVERPDGSNFTLKIRSTKLEDSAMYFCASSQYNEQFFGPGTRLTVL.

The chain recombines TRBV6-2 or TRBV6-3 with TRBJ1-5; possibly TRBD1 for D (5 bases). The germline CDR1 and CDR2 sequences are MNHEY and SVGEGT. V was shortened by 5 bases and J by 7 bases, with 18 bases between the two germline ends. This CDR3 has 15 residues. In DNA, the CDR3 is TGTGCCAGCAGTAAAGAACCAGGGTACGGACAGCCCCAGCATTTT. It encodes CASSKEPGYGQPQHF.

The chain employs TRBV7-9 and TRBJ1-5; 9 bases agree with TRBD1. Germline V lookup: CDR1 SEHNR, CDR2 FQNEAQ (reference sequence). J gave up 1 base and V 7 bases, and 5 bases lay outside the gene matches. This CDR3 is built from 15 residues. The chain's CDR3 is CASTLGQGSNQPQHF. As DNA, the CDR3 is TGTGCCAGCACCCTAGGACAGGGGAGCAATCAGCCCCAGCATTTT.

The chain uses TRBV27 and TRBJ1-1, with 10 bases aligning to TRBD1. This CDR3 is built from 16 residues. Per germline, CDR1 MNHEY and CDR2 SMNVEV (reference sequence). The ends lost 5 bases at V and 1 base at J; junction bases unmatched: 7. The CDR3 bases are TGTGCCAGCAGTACCCCCGGGACAGGGGAGAACACTGAAGCTTTCTTT. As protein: CASSTPGTGENTEAFF.

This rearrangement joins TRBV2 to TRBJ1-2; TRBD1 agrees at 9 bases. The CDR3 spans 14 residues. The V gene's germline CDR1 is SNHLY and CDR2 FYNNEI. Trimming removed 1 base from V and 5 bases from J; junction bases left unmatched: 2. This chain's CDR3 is CASSEDRGRYGYTF. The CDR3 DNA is TGTGCCAGCAGTGAAGACAGGGGGCGTTATGGCTACACCTTC.